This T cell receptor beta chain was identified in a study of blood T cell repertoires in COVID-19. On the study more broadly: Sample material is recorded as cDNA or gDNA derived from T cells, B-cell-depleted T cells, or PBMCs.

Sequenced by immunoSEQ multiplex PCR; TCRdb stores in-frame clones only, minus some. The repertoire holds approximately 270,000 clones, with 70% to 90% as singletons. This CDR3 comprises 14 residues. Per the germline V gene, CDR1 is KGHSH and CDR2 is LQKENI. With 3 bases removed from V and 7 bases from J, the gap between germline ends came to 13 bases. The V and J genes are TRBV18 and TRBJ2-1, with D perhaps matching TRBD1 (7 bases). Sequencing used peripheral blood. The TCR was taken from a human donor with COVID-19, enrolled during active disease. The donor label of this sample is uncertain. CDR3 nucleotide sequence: TGTGCCAGCTCACCCGAGACAGGGAGGAATGAGCAGTTCTTC. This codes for CASSPETGRNEQFF.